These T cell receptor beta chains were read from a single sample in a study of regulatory T cells in long-lasting Graves disease. Each CDR3 protein gets one entry after TCRdb re-called the multiplex PCR reads with MiXCR. The sample has about 660,000 distinct CDR3 sequences; about 30% are singletons. Here the sequenced sample was peripheral blood mononuclear cells (PBMCs), taken when the disease was refractory, from a patient treated with antithyroid drugs. Receptor source: a female donor with Graves disease. Each CDR3 is given with its conserved first and last residue. D genes are given only for firm matches. Size tells how often a clone was seen (once, few, many) or the class of an expanded clone, and some rows leave it out.

len	abundance	j_gene	v_gene	d_gene	CDR3nt	CDR3aa
17	-	TRBJ2-5	TRBV19	TRBD2	TGTGCCAGTAGTATCTCACTAGCGGGCGGTAGCCAAGAGACCCAGTACTTC	CASSISLAGGSQETQYF
14	once	TRBJ2-7	TRBV6-1	-	TGTGCCAGCAGTGAATCTGGCAGGCTCTACGAGCAGTGCTTC	CASSESGRLYEQCF
16	once	TRBJ2-7	TRBV10-3	TRBD1	TGTGCCATCAGTGAGGCTCGGGACAGGGGATGGTACGAGCAGTACTTC	CAISEARDRGWYEQYF
15	once	TRBJ1-2	TRBV6-2/TRBV6-3	-	TGTGCCAGCAGTTACTCTCCAGCAACAGACTATGGCTACACCTTC	CASSYSPATDYGYTF
14	many	TRBJ1-5	TRBV2	-	TGTGCCAGCACCCCCGGGACTAGCAATCAGCCCCAGCATTTT	CASTPGTSNQPQHF
15	few	TRBJ2-7	TRBV15	TRBD1	TGTGCCACCAGCAAACCGGGCAGACAGGGCTACGAGCAGTACTTC	CATSKPGRQGYEQYF
12	-	TRBJ1-1	TRBV29-1	-	TGCAGCGCTCGAGGGGCAGGGGTTGAAGCTTTCTTT	CSARGAGVEAFF
13	-	TRBJ1-1	TRBV6-2/TRBV6-3	TRBD1	TGTGCCAGCAGTTCCACAGGGGCGGCTGAAGCTTTCTTT	CASSSTGAAEAFF
15	few	TRBJ2-5	TRBV6-1	TRBD1	TGTGCCAGCAGTGAAGTGGGGACAGGGCAAGAGACCCAGTACTTC	CASSEVGTGQETQYF
18	-	TRBJ1-1	TRBV28	TRBD1	TGTGCCAGCAGTTCTCCGGGACAGGGGGCTTTCCTGAACACTGAAGCTTTCTTT	CASSSPGQGAFLNTEAFF
13	-	TRBJ1-2	TRBV20-1	-	TGCAGTGCCACGACAGGAGGTAGCTATGGCTACACCTTC	CSATTGGSYGYTF
15	many	TRBJ2-5	TRBV28	-	TGTGCCAGCAGATTGTTTGCCCCACCTCAAGAGACCCAGTACTTC	CASRLFAPPQETQYF
12	many	TRBJ2-7	TRBV2	-	TGTGCCAGCGCCAGGTCTGGGTACGAGCAGTACTTC	CASARSGYEQYF
18	-	TRBJ2-1	TRBV6-2/TRBV6-3	-	TGTGCCAGCAGTTACTCGAGGCTCGGGGAGGCGGTTTACAATGAGCAGTTCTTC	CASSYSRLGEAVYNEQFF
12	-	TRBJ1-2	TRBV3-1	-	TGTGCCAGCGGGTTGGGGGCCTATGGCTACACCTTC	CASGLGAYGYTF
14	-	TRBJ2-5	TRBV29-1	-	TGCAGCGTTGAAGATCAAGAGAAATGGGAGACCCAGTACTTC	CSVEDQEKWETQYF